The following is a T cell receptor beta chain sequence with its context. Its cognate antigen has yet to be identified. Nothing much larger sits one base from this clone, and base qualities are not available. These data belong to a study of blood T cell repertoires in COVID-19 (dated by TCRdb to 2020 to 2022). For the wider study: Samples covering the acute and convalescent phases of COVID-19 were provided by collaborators in the United States, Italy and Spain. The repertoires were released in a freely available public database meant as a resource for research on the immune response to SARS-CoV-2. Subjects who had been exposed to COVID-19, were actively infected with it, or had recovered from it provided the deeply sampled blood TCRbeta repertoires that made up the dataset. A de-identified subject ID, COVID-19 status, age in years and sex were almost always included in the sample metadata. The samples were drawn from two sources: the first 160 participants of the ongoing ImmuneRACE study, and fewer than 1,500 subjects contributed by 6 global collaborators. The prospective study material was composed of cDNA or gDNA derived from T cells, B-cell-depleted T cells, or PBMCs. Where available, HLA class I and class II types were taken from metadata supplied by the sample provider and were not determined by assay-based typing.

One collaborating source in Seattle enrolled patients while the patients were actively infected and followed the patients over time throughout the course of disease. Collaborating institutions collected whole blood in K2EDTA tubes following their own protocols. For TCRbeta analysis, collaborator samples were shipped as frozen whole blood, as isolated PBMCs, or as DNA extracted from either sample type. Paper-wide results and their limitations: The amount of clinical and demographic metadata varied by source and participant and was provided uncurated.

The immunoSEQ Assay, a bias-controlled multiplex PCR, was used to amplify TCRbeta CDR3 regions from genomic DNA. Regarding the original processing steps: The number of nucleated cells in each sample was estimated by amplification of reference gene primers within the assay. To quantify the absolute abundance of each unique TCRbeta CDR3 rearrangement, sequence reads were collapsed and filtered. For each sample, productive Simpson clonality was calculated as the square root of Simpson's diversity index over productive rearrangements. TCRdb carries this immuneACCESS record with in-frame sequences only. Its versions omit some clonotypes, under half of them owing to an unresolved V gene in the studies checked, with the rest unexplained. The D gene and trimming were derived from the DNA, and the V and J assignments and clone size from that table. A total of approximately 210,000 clones appear in this sample, around four fifths of them only once. Roughly a tenth of the sample is held by the ten biggest clonotypes.

Counted from cysteine to phenylalanine, this CDR3 has 14 amino acids. The only DNA kept is the CDR3, 42 bases in frame from the first base. CDR1 SGDLS and CDR2 YYNGEE were looked up in the germline V gene. V is shortened by 1 base, J by 8 bases, and the region joining them spans 15 bases. The sequencing sample was made of peripheral blood. The sequence was collected from an elderly woman with COVID-19, enrolled during active disease. This chain is built from TRBV9 and TRBJ1-2, with the D segment identity uncertain. The CDR3 region reads CASSVSPLNMGYTF. The nucleotide sequence is given as TGTGCCAGCAGCGTATCTCCTCTTAATATGGGCTACACCTTC.